The 30 T cell receptor beta chains presented below share a single source sample, sequenced in a study of cytomegalovirus exposure and HLA in healthy donors. Both 60 Vbeta primers and 13 Jbeta primers went into the PCR. The method was immunoSEQ multiplex PCR; TCRdb's version includes in-frame clones alone and lacks a portion of them. Here the sample spans about 40,000 clones, roughly 64% being singletons. Specimen: PBMCs. The receptors originated from a man in his 60s in good health and CMV-seropositive.

This chain uses TRBV4-3 with TRBJ1-1; 7 nucleotides agree with TRBD1. CDR3 length equals 15 residues. The germline gives CDR1 LGHNA, CDR2 YSLEER. V dropped 2 bases and J dropped 1; count of bases not matched to a gene: 4. The CDR3 coding sequence is TGCGCCAGCAGCCAACGGGGACAGACGAACACTGAAGCTTTCTTT. As protein: CASSQRGQTNTEAFF.

On this clone itself: A far larger clone is only one base removed, so a read error is likely. This chain links TRBV7-2 with TRBJ1-1; no reliable D call. V lost 1 base, J lost 6 bases, and 12 bases lay in between. CDR1 and CDR2 (germline): SGHTA, FQGNSA. The CDR3 loop spans 14 amino acids. CDR3 DNA: TGTGCCAGCAGCTTAGAGGAAGGAGCAGCTGAAGCTTTCTTT. Translated, it gives CASSLEEGAAEAFF.

J is TRBJ1-3 and V is TRBV6-1, with D maybe TRBD1 (6 bases). This CDR3 comprises 14 residues. Per the germline V gene, CDR1 is MNHNS and CDR2 is SASEGT. V was trimmed by 1 base and J by 4 bases, leaving 8 bases between them. The CDR3 loop reads CASSEVDRGNTIYF. The CDR3 DNA follows: TGTGCCAGCAGTGAAGTAGACAGGGGAAACACCATATATTTT.

This chain links TRBV9 with TRBJ2-7, with 7 positions matching TRBD1. The CDR3 is 16 residues long. CDR1 SGDLS and CDR2 YYNGEE come from the germline V gene. The V gene end was trimmed by 4 bases and the J gene end by 2 bases; junction bases not matched to a gene: 12. The CDR3 is CASSPQGSPGPYEQYF. As DNA, the CDR3 is TGTGCCAGCAGCCCACAGGGGAGTCCAGGGCCCTACGAGCAGTACTTC.

This rearrangement joins TRBV7-6 to TRBJ2-2; a weak D match, TRBD1 (6 bases). The CDR3 sequence is 18 residues long. The germline gives CDR1 SGHVS, CDR2 FNYEAQ. Deletions cut 0 bases from V and 0 bases from J, with 14 bases between. As DNA, the CDR3 is TGTGCCAGCAGCTTAGCGCTGGAAGGGGGAGCGAACACCGGGGAGCTGTTTTTT. It codes for CASSLALEGGANTGELFF.

This clone was counted a single time. This sequence joins TRBV7-2 and TRBJ2-7, with a possible D match to TRBD1 (6 bases). Trimming left V 6 bases short and J 5 bases short, with 17 bases between. Germline V gives CDR1 SGHTA, CDR2 FQGNSA. This CDR3 has 14 residues. The CDR3 spells CASSRKGDWDEQYF. As DNA, the CDR3 is TGTGCCAGCAGTCGAAAGGGGGATTGGGACGAGCAGTACTTC.

The chain links TRBV2 to TRBJ2-6; a possible D gene is TRBD2 (7 bases). Per the germline V gene, CDR1 is SNHLY and CDR2 is FYNNEI. V lost 4 bases and J lost 1, with 14 bases in between. The CDR3 contains 17 residues. The CDR3 region has the DNA TGTGCCAGCAGTGGGGGGGGGCTAATTTCTGGGGCCAACGTCCTGACTTTC. The encoded protein is CASSGGGLISGANVLTF.

This rearrangement joins TRBV28 to TRBJ2-3; the D is unclear. This CDR3 comprises 15 residues. CDR1 MDHEN and CDR2 SYDVKM come from the germline V gene. V shed 6 bases and J shed 2 bases, with 15 bases lying between them. The CDR3 DNA reads as TGTGCCAGCAGAAGTAGCTCCTTTAACACAGATACGCAGTATTTT. Its protein is CASRSSSFNTDTQYF.

In its sample, this clone was seen a few times. The V and J genes are TRBV7-2 and TRBJ2-1; tentatively, D is TRBD2 (6 bases). Trimming stripped 5 bases from V and 6 bases from J, with 14 bases between. This CDR3 comprises 14 residues. Germline-derived CDR1 and CDR2 are SGHTA and FQGNSA. The CDR3 coding sequence is TGTGCCAGCAGCCCGGGACTCGTAGGCAATGAGCAGTTCTTC. Protein product: CASSPGLVGNEQFF.

This chain links TRBV19 with TRBJ1-5; maybe TRBD1 (6 bases). The V and J ends lost 7 bases and 3 bases respectively, with 13 bases between them. The CDR3 is 14 amino acids. CDR1 is LNHDA and CDR2 is SQIVND in the germline V gene (reference sequence). CDR3 sequence (DNA): TGTGCCAGTAAGGCCCAGGGGAACAATCAGCCCCAGCATTTT. It translates to CASKAQGNNQPQHF.

V and J are TRBV6-1 and TRBJ2-5, with 8 bases fitting TRBD2. The CDR3 totals 18 residues. Germline values: CDR1 MNHNS, CDR2 SASEGT. J gave up 4 bases and V 2 bases, and 15 bases lay outside the gene matches. The CDR3 reads CASSEYDSGTGGLETQYF. DNA of the CDR3: TGTGCCAGCAGTGAATACGATAGCGGGACGGGGGGATTAGAGACCCAGTACTTC.

The chain links TRBV19 to TRBJ1-1; unclear D gene. Trimming took 2 bases from V and 0 from J, leaving 10 bases between them. The germline V gene has CDR1 LNHDA and CDR2 SQIVND (reference sequence). The CDR3 covers 15 residues. DNA of the CDR3: TGTGCCAGTAGTATATGGAGGGCCATGAACACTGAAGCTTTCTTT. Amino acid sequence: CASSIWRAMNTEAFF.

The chain joins TRBV5-6 to TRBJ2-1, with 7 bases matching TRBD2. The CDR3 sequence is 16 residues long. With V trimmed by 1 base and J by 2 bases, 6 bases remained unmatched. Germline CDR1 is SGHDT and CDR2 is YYEEEE. DNA for the CDR3: TGTGCCAGCAGCTTGATCACTAGCGTAGCCTACAATGAGCAGTTCTTC. Residues: CASSLITSVAYNEQFF.

The V and J genes are TRBV30 and TRBJ2-5; D is possibly TRBD2 (5 bases). TRBJ2-7 matches the DNA end more closely, so the J call is doubtful. The CDR3 has 11 residues. The germline CDR1 and CDR2 sequences are GTSNPN and SVGIG (reference sequence). The CDR3 region is CAWTSYYEQYF. DNA of the CDR3: TGTGCCTGGACTAGCTACTACGAGCAGTACTTC.

This clone was counted once. The J gene is TRBJ2-5, the V gene TRBV15; 8 bases fit TRBD1. CDR1 is LNHNV and CDR2 is YYDKDF in the germline V gene (reference sequence). The CDR3 spans 13 residues. The V segment lost 4 bases and the J segment 5 bases; nucleotides outside the gene matches: 3. In nucleotides, the CDR3 is TGTGCCACCAGCACAGGGGGCGTGGAGACCCAGTACTTC. Protein product: CATSTGGVETQYF.

The V call is TRBV28, the J call TRBJ2-5; possible D gene TRBD1, 5 bases. CDR3 size: 13 residues. V was clipped by 3 bases and J by 2 bases, with 7 bases between them. The germline V gene encodes CDR1 MDHEN and CDR2 SYDVKM. Here the CDR3 reads CASSFQGQETQYF. Written as DNA, the CDR3 is TGTGCCAGCAGTTTTCAGGGACAAGAGACCCAGTACTTC.

The chain is built from TRBV10-2 and TRBJ2-3; D gene unclear. Trimming removed 8 bases from V and 2 bases from J, with 8 bases in between. Germline V CDR1 and CDR2: WSHSY, SAAADI. The CDR3 runs 12 residues. The CDR3 region is CASGPITDTQYF. CDR3 nucleotides: TGCGCCAGCGGGCCCATCACAGATACGCAGTATTTT.

This clone was seen a handful of times. This chain connects TRBV4-1 to TRBJ1-2, with a tentative D call TRBD1 (6 bases). V lost 4 bases and J 2 bases, leaving 26 bases between the germline ends. CDR1 and CDR2 (germline): MGHRA, YSYEKL. The CDR3 runs 19 residues. In nucleotides, the CDR3 is TGCGCCAGCAGCCCAAGCCCCTGGCGGGGGGCGAAGGCGAACTATGGCTACACCTTC. Translated, it gives CASSPSPWRGAKANYGYTF.

This sequence joins TRBV6-5 and TRBJ2-7; no reliable D call. From germline, CDR1 is MNHEY and CDR2 SVGAGI. V gave up 4 bases and J gave up 7 bases, with 8 bases separating them. The length of the CDR3 is 11 residues. The chain's CDR3 is CASSSRLEQYF. Written as DNA, the CDR3 is TGTGCCAGCAGTTCACGGTTAGAGCAGTACTTC.

The chain recombines TRBV5-1 with TRBJ2-1, with 15 bases lining up with TRBD2. This CDR3 is 17 amino acids long. Germline CDR1 is SGHRS and CDR2 is YFSETQ. Trimming removed 4 bases from V and 5 bases from J; junction bases left unmatched: 7. The CDR3 sequence is CASSGGLAGGSHNEQFF. CDR3 DNA sequence: TGCGCCAGCAGCGGAGGACTAGCGGGAGGGAGCCACAATGAGCAGTTCTTC. The full variable domain, its missing parts supplied by reference TRBV5-1 and TRBJ2-1, is KAGVTQTPRYLIKTRGQQVTLSCSPISGHRSVSWYQQTPGQGLQFLFEYFSETQRNKGNFPGRFSGRQFSNSRSEMNVSTLELGDSALYLCASSGGLAGGSHNEQFFGPGTRLTVL.

This chain joins TRBV11-2 and TRBJ2-7, with 10 nucleotides matching TRBD1. Germline loops: CDR1 SGHAT, CDR2 FQNNGV. The CDR3 covers 15 residues. V lost 2 bases, J lost 7 bases, and 8 bases stayed unmatched. The chain's CDR3 is CASSLSADRGREQYF. The CDR3 nucleotides are TGTGCCAGCAGCTTATCGGCGGACAGGGGGAGGGAGCAGTACTTC.

The chain has TRBV11-2 and TRBJ1-1, with unresolved D. The CDR3 is 15 residues long. Germline CDR1 is SGHAT and CDR2 is FQNNGV. Trimming shortened V by 1 base and J by 3 bases, and 12 bases separated the two germline ends. In DNA form, the CDR3 reads TGTGCCAGCAGCTTAGCGGGAAGCGGCTACACTGAAGCTTTCTTT. Its protein is CASSLAGSGYTEAFF.

The V and J genes are TRBV5-1 and TRBJ2-5; TRBD2 matches 9 bases. This CDR3 has 15 amino acids. Trimming took 3 bases from V and 2 from J; bases not matched to a gene: 5. Germline V CDR1 and CDR2: SGHRS, YFSETQ. The CDR3 coding sequence is TGCGCCAGCAGCTCGATGACTAGCGGACAAGAGACCCAGTACTTC. Its translation: CASSSMTSGQETQYF. The variable domain in full, with the rest retrieved from reference TRBV5-1 and TRBJ2-5, is KAGVTQTPRYLIKTRGQQVTLSCSPISGHRSVSWYQQTPGQGLQFLFEYFSETQRNKGNFPGRFSGRQFSNSRSEMNVSTLELGDSALYLCASSSMTSGQETQYFGPGTRLLVL.

The V call is TRBV7-8, the J call TRBJ2-7, with 10 nucleotides matching TRBD2. The CDR3 length is 14 residues. Germline V gene sequence: CDR1 SGHVS, CDR2 FQNEAQ. The trim removed 5 bases at V and 7 bases at J, leaving 8 bases unmatched. DNA of the CDR3: TGTGCCAGCAGCCCTCCCACTAGCGGGAAAGAGCAGTACTTC. It specifies CASSPPTSGKEQYF.

This clone was seen only a few times. Within the sample, other DNA sequences also encode this same CDR3. The rearrangement uses TRBV6-5 and TRBJ2-7; D is possibly TRBD2 (5 bases). This CDR3 has 15 amino acids. V lost 0 bases and J lost 1, with 10 bases in between. Germline V gene lookup returns CDR1 MNHEY and CDR2 SVGAGI. Here the CDR3 DNA reads TGTGCCAGCAGTTACTCGAGGGTCAGGTCCTACGAGCAGTACTTC. Its translation is CASSYSRVRSYEQYF.

As concerns this clone: Mismatch with germline at one junction end may stem from a read error. The rearrangement uses TRBV28 and TRBJ1-6, with 7 bases identical to TRBD1. Germline V CDR1 and CDR2: MDHEN, SYDVKM. The length of the CDR3 is 12 residues. The CDR3 coding sequence is TGTGCCAGCACTTTACCTCAGGGGGCCCTCCACTTT. It translates to CASTLPQGALHF.

This chain joins TRBV10-2 and TRBJ2-7; TRBD1 matches 7 bases. Germline CDR1 is WSHSY and CDR2 is SAAADI. Losses at the gene ends were 4 bases for V and 6 bases for J; bases not matched to a gene: 3. The CDR3 is 12 residues long. The CDR3 region is CASSGDSREQYF. CDR3 DNA sequence: TGCGCCAGCAGTGGGGACAGCCGCGAGCAGTACTTC.

This clone is large. Other DNA sequences in the same sample also yield this CDR3. The CDR3: CSVEGGQSSYNEQFF. The CDR3 region has the DNA TGCAGCGTTGAGGGAGGGCAGAGCTCCTACAATGAGCAGTTCTTC. The chain joins TRBV29-1 to TRBJ2-1, with 7 bases matching TRBD2. V lost 3 bases to trimming and J lost 0 bases; unmatched junction nucleotides: 5. Germline-derived CDR1 and CDR2 are SQVTM and ANQGSEA. This CDR3 region has 15 residues.

This clone was counted only a few times. The V and J genes are TRBV27 and TRBJ2-7, with 8 bases identical to TRBD1. The CDR3 loop spans 15 amino acids. J gave up 5 bases and V 5 bases, and 11 bases lay outside the gene matches. Germline lookup yields CDR1 MNHEY and CDR2 SMNVEV (reference sequence). CDR3 residues: CASSLLQGGLDEQYF. The CDR3 DNA is TGTGCCAGCAGTCTACTACAGGGGGGATTGGACGAGCAGTACTTC.

This rearrangement joins TRBV27 to TRBJ2-1; D not resolved. The ends were cut back, 2 bases at V and 0 bases at J, with 5 bases in the middle. Germline lookup yields CDR1 MNHEY and CDR2 SMNVEV (reference sequence). This CDR3 comprises 14 residues. The CDR3 DNA reads as TGTGCCAGCAGTTTACAGCGCTCCTACAATGAGCAGTTCTTC. Translating it yields CASSLQRSYNEQFF.